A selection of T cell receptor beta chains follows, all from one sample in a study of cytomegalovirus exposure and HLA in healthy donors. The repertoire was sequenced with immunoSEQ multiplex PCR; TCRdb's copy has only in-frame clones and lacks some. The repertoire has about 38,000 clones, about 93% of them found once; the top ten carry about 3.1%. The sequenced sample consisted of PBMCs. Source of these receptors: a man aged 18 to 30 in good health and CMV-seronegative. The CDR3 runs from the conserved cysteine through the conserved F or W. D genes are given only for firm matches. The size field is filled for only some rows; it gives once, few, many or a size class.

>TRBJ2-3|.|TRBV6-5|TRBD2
TGTGCCAGCTCCGAGACTAGCGGTACAGATACGCAGTATTTT
CASSETSGTDTQYF
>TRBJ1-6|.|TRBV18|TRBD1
TGTGCCAGCTCACCCGGGACAGGGGGCGAATCACCCCTCCACTTT
CASSPGTGGESPLHF
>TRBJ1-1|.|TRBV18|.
TGTGCCAGCTCACCAGGGAGGGGAAGGGATGAAGCTTTCTTT
CASSPGRGRDEAFF
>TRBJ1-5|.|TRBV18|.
TGTGCCAGCTCACCAGGAGCCCTCGGTCAGCCCCAGCATTTT
CASSPGALGQPQHF
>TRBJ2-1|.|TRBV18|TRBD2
TGTGCCAGCTCACCACCCTCTAGCGGGAGTGAAAATGAGCAGTTCTTC
CASSPPSSGSENEQFF
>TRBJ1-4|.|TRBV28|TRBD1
TGTGCCAGCAGTTTCCGACAGGGCCACGGCGAAAAACTGTTTTTT
CASSFRQGHGEKLFF
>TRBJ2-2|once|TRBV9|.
TGTGCCAGCAGCCCGAGGTGGGGGGCGGGGGCCGGGGAGCTGTTTTTT
CASSPRWGAGAGELFF
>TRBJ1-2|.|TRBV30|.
TGTGCCTGGAGTACGAAAAGTACAGGGTTCTATGGCTACACCTTC
CAWSTKSTGFYGYTF
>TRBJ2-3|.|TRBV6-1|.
TGTGCCAGCACCGGTCTAGTTGGGACAGATACGCAGTATTTT
CASTGLVGTDTQYF
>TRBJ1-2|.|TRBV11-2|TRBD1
TGTGCCAGCAGCTTTGGGACAGGACCAAACTATGGCTACACCTTC
CASSFGTGPNYGYTF
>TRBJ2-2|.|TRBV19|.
TGTGCCAGTAGTATCAGGGAGGACACCGGGGAGCTGTTTTTT
CASSIREDTGELFF
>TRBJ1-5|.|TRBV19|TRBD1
TGTGCCAGTAGTAGCGTGACAGGGTTTCAGGCTCAGCCCCAGCATTTT
CASSSVTGFQAQPQHF
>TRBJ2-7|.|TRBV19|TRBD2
TGTGCCAGTAGCTGGCGGATGCGGGGGTCCTACGAGCAGTACTTC
CASSWRMRGSYEQYF
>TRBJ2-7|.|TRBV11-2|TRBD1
TGTGCCAGCAGCTCCTTTCAGGGGGCCTCCTACGAGCAGTACTTC
CASSSFQGASYEQYF
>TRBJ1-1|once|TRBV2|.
TGTGCCAGCAGTGAATTTGTCGGCGCGGGTTCTACTGAAGCTTTCTTT
CASSEFVGAGSTEAFF
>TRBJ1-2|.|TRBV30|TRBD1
TGTGCCTGGAGTCAGAGACAGGGGGGTGGCTACACCTTC
CAWSQRQGGGYTF
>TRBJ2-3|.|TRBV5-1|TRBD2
TGCGCCAGCAGACTAGCGGGAGGGGATGCAGATACGCAGTATTTT
CASRLAGGDADTQYF
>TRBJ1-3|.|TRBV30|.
TGTGCCTGCTCTTCTGGAAACACCATATATTTT
CACSSGNTIYF
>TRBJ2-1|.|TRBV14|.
TGTGCCAGCAGCCAAGAGAGTCCTGGTTCCTACAATGAGCAGTTCTTC
CASSQESPGSYNEQFF
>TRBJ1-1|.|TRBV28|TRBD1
TGTGCCAGCAGTATAGGGACAGGCGGTGGATTGAGAACTGAAGCTTTCTTT
CASSIGTGGGLRTEAFF
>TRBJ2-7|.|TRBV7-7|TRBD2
TGTGCTAGCAGCCCCGGGACTACACCCTACGAGCAGTACTTC
CASSPGTTPYEQYF
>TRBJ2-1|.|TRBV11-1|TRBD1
TGTGCCAGCAGCTGGACAGGGGGCGGCAATGAGCAGTTCTTC
CASSWTGGGNEQFF
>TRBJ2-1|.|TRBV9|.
TGTGCCAGTAGGGGGGGCGCGTCCAATGAGCAGTTCTTC
CASRGGASNEQFF
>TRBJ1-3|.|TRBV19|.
TGTGCCAGTAGTATCGGGGGGCACGGAAACACCATATATTTT
CASSIGGHGNTIYF
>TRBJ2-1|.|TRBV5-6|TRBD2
TGTGCCAGCAGCGGGGGAGCGGGAGAGTCCTACAATGAGCAGTTCTTC
CASSGGAGESYNEQFF
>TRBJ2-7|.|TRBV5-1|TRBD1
TGCGCCAGCAGCTTGGAGGGACAGGGAGCCTACGAGCAGTACTTC
CASSLEGQGAYEQYF
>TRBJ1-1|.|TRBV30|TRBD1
TGTGCCTTCTCCCGGGACAGAGTTGTTGCTTTCTTT
CAFSRDRVVAFF
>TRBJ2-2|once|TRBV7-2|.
TGTGCCAGCAGCCCGCTGAGCCCCGGGGAGCTGTTTTTT
CASSPLSPGELFF
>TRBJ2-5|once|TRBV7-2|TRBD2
TGTGCCAGCAGCCTCAGACTAGCGGGAGAGACCCAGTACTTC
CASSLRLAGETQYF
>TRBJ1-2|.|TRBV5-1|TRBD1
TGCGCCAGCAGCTTGGACAGGGGATATGGCTACACCTTC
CASSLDRGYGYTF
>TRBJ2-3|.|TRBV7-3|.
TGTGCCAGCAGCTCCTTCGGGCTAGCAGAAGATACGCAGTATTTT
CASSSFGLAEDTQYF
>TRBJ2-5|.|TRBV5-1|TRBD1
TGCGCCAGCAGGACAGGGGATGAAGAGACCCAGTACTTC
CASRTGDEETQYF
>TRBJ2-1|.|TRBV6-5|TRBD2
TGTGCCAGCAGTTACACCGGGACTAGCTTCGATGAGCAGTTCTTC
CASSYTGTSFDEQFF
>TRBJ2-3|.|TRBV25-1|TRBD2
TGTGCCATCGGTGAGCTAAGACCCGGGACTAGCGGAGATACGCAGTATTTT
CAIGELRPGTSGDTQYF
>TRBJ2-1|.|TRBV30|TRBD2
TGTGCCTGGAGCGTTAAAGCGGGAGTCAATGAGCAGTTCTTC
CAWSVKAGVNEQFF
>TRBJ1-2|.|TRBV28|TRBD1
TGTGCCAGCAGTTCCTCAGGGGGCCCCCCGAGTGGCTACACCTTC
CASSSSGGPPSGYTF
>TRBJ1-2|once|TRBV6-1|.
TGTGCCAGCAGTGACAGGTCGCCTTATGGCTACACCTTC
CASSDRSPYGYTF
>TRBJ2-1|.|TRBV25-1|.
TGTGCCAGCAGTGAGGCACAGGAAGACAATGAGCAGTTCTTC
CASSEAQEDNEQFF
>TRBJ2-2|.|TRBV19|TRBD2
TGTGCCAGTAGTTCCGGGACTAAAGGCCCCGGGGAGCTGTTTTTT
CASSSGTKGPGELFF
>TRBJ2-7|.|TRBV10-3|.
TGTGCCATCAGTGAGGAGATATACGAGCAGTACTTC
CAISEEIYEQYF
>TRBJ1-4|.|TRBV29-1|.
TGCAGCGTTGACAGGGGCGATGAAAAACTGTTTTTT
CSVDRGDEKLFF
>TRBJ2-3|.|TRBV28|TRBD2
TGTGCCAGCAGTTTTATTAGCGGGAGCTATTCAGATACGCAGTATTTT
CASSFISGSYSDTQYF
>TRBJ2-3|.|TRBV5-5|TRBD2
TGTGCCAGCAGCTTGGCTTGGCGGGCGGGGGGGACAGATACGCAGTATTTT
CASSLAWRAGGTDTQYF
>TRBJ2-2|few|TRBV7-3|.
TGTGCCAGCAGACACCCGAACACCGGGGAGCTGTTTTTT
CASRHPNTGELFF
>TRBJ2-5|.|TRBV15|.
TGTGCCACCAGCAGAGATCGGAGGGAGACCCAGTACTTC
CATSRDRRETQYF
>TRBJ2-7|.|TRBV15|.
TGTGCCACCAGCTCCGGTCGATACCCCTACGAGCAGTACTTC
CATSSGRYPYEQYF
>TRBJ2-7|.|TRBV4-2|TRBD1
TGTGCCAGCAGCCAAGATGTTACAGGGGGCGCGTACGAGCAGTACTTC
CASSQDVTGGAYEQYF
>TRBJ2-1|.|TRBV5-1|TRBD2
TGCGCCAGCAGCTCCGGGACTAGCGGGATTCGGTTGCGAGATGAGCAGTTCTTC
CASSSGTSGIRLRDEQFF